Sequencing of this T cell receptor beta chain was carried out in a study of T cell changes during pregnancy in multiple sclerosis. This clone was observed a single time. Trimming at V came to 4 bases and at J to 5 bases, leaving 6 bases not matched to a gene. There are 16 residues in the CDR3. Germline CDR1 WNHNN, CDR2 SYGVQD (reference sequence). TCRdb's table, derived via immunoSEQ multiplex PCR, lists solely in-frame clones and lacks some. The sample includes 65,000 to 95,000 clones, 85% to 95% of them seen just once. This receptor was obtained from a female donor in good health, enrolled as a control in a pregnancy study. The rearrangement uses TRBV10-1 and TRBJ2-1, with 12 bases lining up with TRBD2. The specimen comprised peripheral blood, sampled after pregnancy. CDR3 in DNA: TGCGCCAGCAGTGGCCGACTAGCGGGGGATAACAATGAGCAGTTCTTC. This sequence encodes CASSGRLAGDNNEQFF.